A single sample is the source of the 26 T cell receptor beta chains below, sequenced in a study of shared clonotypes between healthy human individuals. The table came from immunoSEQ multiplex PCR; TCRdb's copy has only in-frame clones and leaves some out. The table lists approximately 2.5 million clones, 93% of them singletons. The material sequenced was naive CD4+ T cells from PBMCs. The subset is: CD45RA+ positively selected. The receptors derive from a man between 18 and 29 years old in good health. Some clones in this sample may be carry-over from other donors' samples.

The DNA of the CDR3 is TGTGCCAGCAGTTTATCGAGGGATCAGCCCCAGCATTTT. Amino acid sequence: CASSLSRDQPQHF. The chain combines TRBV27 with TRBJ1-5, with D hard to call. The CDR3 sequence is 13 residues long. The V end was cut by 0 bases, the J end by 5 bases, with 5 bases between. CDR1 and CDR2 (germline): MNHEY, SMNVEV (reference sequence).

The chain carries TRBV5-1 and TRBJ2-1, with 8 bases matching TRBD1. Per the germline V gene, CDR1 is SGHRS and CDR2 is YFSETQ. V gave up 1 base and J gave up 6 bases; unmatched junction bases: 9. The CDR3 loop spans 16 amino acids. The chain's CDR3 is CASSLLSGQEFNEQFF. CDR3 nucleotide sequence: TGCGCCAGCAGCTTGTTGTCGGGACAGGAATTCAATGAGCAGTTCTTC. Full variable domain (remainder filled in from reference TRBV5-1 and TRBJ2-1): KAGVTQTPRYLIKTRGQQVTLSCSPISGHRSVSWYQQTPGQGLQFLFEYFSETQRNKGNFPGRFSGRQFSNSRSEMNVSTLELGDSALYLCASSLLSGQEFNEQFFGPGTRLTVL.

The chain carries TRBV6-6 and TRBJ1-6, with D possibly being TRBD1 (5 bases). The V gene's germline CDR1 is MNHNY and CDR2 SVGAGI (reference sequence). Between the trimmed V and J ends, which lost 7 bases and 7 bases, there was a span of 11 bases. The CDR3 spans 13 residues. As DNA, the CDR3 is TGTGCCAGCACCAGGGAGTTGAATTCACCCCTCCACTTT. Protein sequence: CASTRELNSPLHF.

The chain combines TRBV15 with TRBJ2-7; 10 bases match TRBD1. The germline gives CDR1 LNHNV, CDR2 YYDKDF (reference sequence). The V segment lost 0 bases and the J segment 4 bases; nucleotides outside the gene matches: 3. The CDR3 spans 15 residues. The CDR3 protein is CATSRETGGGYEQYF. The CDR3 nucleotides are TGTGCCACCAGCAGAGAGACAGGGGGCGGGTACGAGCAGTACTTC.

On this clone: Other DNA sequences from this sample encode an identical CDR3 as well. This sequence joins TRBV28 and TRBJ1-5, with a tentative D call TRBD1 (5 bases). The CDR3 consists of 15 residues. The V end was cut by 5 bases, the J end by 7 bases, with 18 bases between. From germline, CDR1 is MDHEN and CDR2 SYDVKM. CDR3 sequence: CASSPQGRDRQPQHF. CDR3 DNA: TGTGCCAGCAGTCCCCAAGGGAGGGACCGGCAGCCCCAGCATTTT.

This sequence joins TRBV19 and TRBJ2-7; TRBD1 matches 7 bases. In germline, CDR1 is LNHDA, CDR2 SQIVND (reference sequence). The CDR3 is 15 residues long. V shed 5 bases and J 0 bases; nucleotides not matched to a gene: 7. The CDR3 protein is CASSPSWTGSYEQYF. The CDR3 DNA reads TGTGCCAGTAGTCCCTCCTGGACAGGCTCCTACGAGCAGTACTTC. Looking up the rest from reference TRBV19 and TRBJ2-7 gives the full variable domain: DGGITQSPKYLFRKEGQNVTLSCEQNLNHDAMYWYRQDPGQGLRLIYYSQIVNDFQKGDIAEGYSVSREKKESFPLTVTSAQKNPTAFYLCASSPSWTGSYEQYFGPGTRLTVT.

This chain joins TRBV28 and TRBJ1-1; TRBD1 aligns across 7 bases. With V trimmed by 8 bases and J by 2 bases, 5 bases remained unmatched. Germline V gene lookup returns CDR1 MDHEN and CDR2 SYDVKM. The CDR3 has 13 residues. As DNA, the CDR3 is TGTGCCAGCTGGGGACAGACAAACACTGAAGCTTTCTTT. Its translation: CASWGQTNTEAFF.

The J gene is TRBJ2-3, the V gene TRBV18; D is unclear. CDR1 and CDR2 (germline): KGHSH, LQKENI. The CDR3 contains 18 residues. V lost 2 bases and J 2 bases, leaving 20 bases between the germline ends. The CDR3 is CASSPLRRVVGHTDTQYF. CDR3 coding DNA: TGTGCCAGCTCACCATTGCGTAGGGTTGTTGGCCACACAGATACGCAGTATTTT.

Worth noting for this clone: The identical CDR3 is also encoded by other nucleotide sequences in the sample. The rearrangement joins TRBV7-9 to TRBJ2-2; a weak D match, TRBD2 (6 bases). Per germline, CDR1 SEHNR and CDR2 FQNEAQ (reference sequence). This CDR3 contains 14 residues. V was clipped by 5 bases and J by 1 base, with 8 bases between them. The CDR3 sequence: CASSLSGNTGELFF. The CDR3 DNA reads as TGTGCCAGCAGCCTTAGCGGGAACACCGGGGAGCTGTTTTTT.

The chain combines TRBV4-2 with TRBJ2-5, with D perhaps matching TRBD2 (6 bases). Germline CDR1 reads LGHNA; CDR2 reads YNFKEQ. The V end was cut by 3 bases, the J end by 4 bases, with 18 bases between. This CDR3 comprises 16 residues. The CDR3 protein is CASSHPPSAGGETQYF. Here the CDR3 DNA reads TGTGCCAGCAGCCACCCACCCTCTGCCGGGGGAGAGACCCAGTACTTC.

The chain has TRBV18 and TRBJ2-1; 13 nucleotides align to TRBD2. Germline V CDR1 and CDR2: KGHSH, LQKENI. CDR3 length equals 16 residues. J was trimmed by 6 bases and V by 1 base; bases with no gene match: 3. CDR3 sequence: CASSPLGLAGLNEQFF. As DNA, the CDR3 is TGTGCCAGCTCACCACTGGGACTAGCGGGACTCAATGAGCAGTTCTTC.

A note on this clone: The identical CDR3 is also encoded by other nucleotide sequences in the sample. The CDR3: CASSLGTGDTEAFF. The CDR3 DNA reads as TGCGCCAGCAGCTTGGGGACAGGGGATACTGAAGCTTTCTTT. V usage is TRBV5-1 and J usage is TRBJ1-1; the match to TRBD1 covers 9 bases. Germline V gene data show CDR1 as SGHRS and CDR2 as YFSETQ. V lost 0 bases and J lost 5; bases outside the gene matches: 2. This CDR3 comprises 14 residues.

On this clone itself: In the same sample, other DNA sequences code for this CDR3. The chain has TRBV5-1 and TRBJ1-1; 9 positions agree with TRBD1. The CDR3 sequence is 14 residues long. V lost 4 bases to trimming and J lost 4 bases; unmatched junction nucleotides: 5. Germline CDR1 and CDR2: SGHRS and YFSETQ. CDR3 DNA: TGCGCCAGCAGCGTGGGACAGGGTGGCACTGAAGCTTTCTTT. It specifies CASSVGQGGTEAFF.

The chain combines TRBV19 with TRBJ2-7; D assignment may be TRBD1 or TRBD2 (5 bases each). The germline CDR1 and CDR2 sequences are LNHDA and SQIVND (reference sequence). Between the trimmed V and J ends, which lost 3 bases and 5 bases, there was a span of 23 bases. The CDR3 is made up of 17 amino acids. CDR3 residues: CASSMREGARYIHEQYF. The CDR3 nucleotides are TGTGCCAGTAGTATGAGGGAAGGGGCGCGTTATATCCACGAGCAGTACTTC.

The genes are TRBV28 and TRBJ1-3; TRBD1 is a possible D gene (5 bases). The V and J ends lost 7 bases and 0 bases respectively, with 16 bases between them. Germline CDR1 and CDR2: MDHEN and SYDVKM. CDR3 length: 16 amino acids. CDR3 protein: CASTPAGGNSGNTIYF. Here the CDR3 DNA reads TGTGCCAGCACCCCCGCGGGGGGAAACTCTGGAAACACCATATATTTT.

V gene TRBV30 combines with J gene TRBJ2-5; 7 bases agree with TRBD1. V gave up 3 bases and J gave up 5 bases; unmatched junction bases: 9. The CDR3 runs to 14 residues. Germline CDR1 and CDR2: GTSNPN and SVGIG (reference sequence). The CDR3 region is CAWSATGFGETQYF. Written as DNA, the CDR3 is TGTGCCTGGAGCGCGACAGGGTTTGGGGAGACCCAGTACTTC.

CDR3: CAWSASWLIEVAFF. The CDR3 DNA reads TGTGCCTGGAGTGCCTCTTGGCTTATCGAGGTAGCTTTCTTT. The chain is built from TRBV30 and TRBJ1-1; D remains unclear. The ends were cut back, 1 base at V and 10 bases at J, with 19 bases in the middle. Germline CDR1 GTSNPN, CDR2 SVGIG (reference sequence). This CDR3 is built from 14 residues.

The V call is TRBV5-1, the J call TRBJ2-5, with D hard to call. The CDR3 runs 13 residues. Germline values: CDR1 SGHRS, CDR2 YFSETQ. Between the trimmed V and J ends, which lost 2 bases and 3 bases, there was a span of 8 bases. The CDR3: CASSFAAKETQYF. The CDR3 coding sequence is TGCGCCAGCAGCTTCGCCGCAAAAGAGACCCAGTACTTC.

The rearrangement links TRBV5-4 to TRBJ2-7; the match to TRBD2 covers 7 bases. The CDR3 extends over 15 amino acids. J was trimmed by 3 bases and V by 5 bases; bases with no gene match: 11. Germline V lookup: CDR1 SGHNT, CDR2 YYREEE (reference sequence). The CDR3 region has the DNA TGTGCCAGCAGATTATGGGGCGGGAGTAACTACGAGCAGTACTTC. It specifies CASRLWGGSNYEQYF.

This clone occurred a few times. The V and J genes are TRBV19 and TRBJ1-1; D unclear. Germline-derived CDR1 and CDR2 are LNHDA and SQIVND (reference sequence). The length of the CDR3 is 14 residues. The V end was cut by 3 bases, the J end by 1 base, with 9 bases between. The DNA of the CDR3 is TGTGCCAGTAGTATTGAGAGACCGAACACTGAAGCTTTCTTT. Its translation: CASSIERPNTEAFF.

This chain uses TRBV6-5 with TRBJ1-2, with D possibly TRBD1 on 6 matching bases. CDR1 and CDR2 (germline): MNHEY, SVGAGI. There are 14 residues in the CDR3. The ends were cut back, 2 bases at V and 4 bases at J, with 11 bases in the middle. CDR3 bases: TGTGCCAGCAGTTACAACAGGGAGGCCTATGGCTACACCTTC. Its translation is CASSYNREAYGYTF.

The rearrangement links TRBV28 to TRBJ1-2; possibly TRBD1 for D (5 bases). The CDR3 covers 17 residues. Germline V lookup: CDR1 MDHEN, CDR2 SYDVKM. V was shortened by 2 bases and J by 4 bases, with 20 bases between the two germline ends. The chain's CDR3 is CASSLTGVQGSSYGYTF. In DNA, the CDR3 is TGTGCCAGCAGTTTAACGGGGGTCCAGGGTAGTAGCTATGGCTACACCTTC.

About this clone: An end of the junction differs from the germline gene, which may be a read error. The V gene is TRBV28, the J gene TRBJ1-1; D is unresolved. The CDR3 contains 11 residues. From germline, CDR1 is MDHEN and CDR2 SYDVKM. The CDR3 is CASRLWTEAFF. In DNA form, the CDR3 reads TGTGCCAGCCGTTTATGGACTGAAGCTTTCTTT.

The rearrangement uses TRBV28 and TRBJ1-1; 7 positions agree with TRBD1. After removal of 4 bases from V and 5 bases from J, the junction contained 7 bases not matched to a gene. Per germline, CDR1 MDHEN and CDR2 SYDVKM. This CDR3 has 14 amino acids. CDR3 sequence reads: CASSSNPGGTEAFF. CDR3 sequence (DNA): TGTGCCAGCAGTTCTAACCCAGGGGGAACTGAAGCTTTCTTT. Full variable domain (rest looked up from reference TRBV28 and TRBJ1-1): DVKVTQSSRYLVKRTGEKVFLECVQDMDHENMFWYRQDPGLGLRLIYFSYDVKMKEKGDIPEGYSVSREKKERFSLILESASTNQTSMYLCASSSNPGGTEAFFGQGTRLTVV.

The genes are TRBV2 and TRBJ2-7; D may be TRBD1 or TRBD2 (5 bases each). Deletions cut 4 bases from V and 2 bases from J, with 12 bases between. Germline V CDR1 and CDR2: SNHLY, FYNNEI. This CDR3 is built from 14 residues. Written as DNA, the CDR3 is TGTGCCAGCAGTGTGGGACGGAGGACCTACGAGCAGTACTTC. It codes for CASSVGRRTYEQYF.

CDR3 sequence (DNA): TGCAGCGTTGAATTCCCCTCGGGCACAGATACGCAGTATTTT. Its translation: CSVEFPSGTDTQYF. The chain couples TRBV29-1 to TRBJ2-3; D remains unclear. Germline V gene data show CDR1 as SQVTM and CDR2 as ANQGSEA. The CDR3 has 14 residues. Trimming left V 2 bases short and J 1 base short, with 10 bases between.